This note documents a single TCR beta chain sequence. The antigen is unknown. Treg sorting used a CD4+CD25+CD127-/low gate. Full-length variable regions came from constant-region reverse primers plus semi-nested Nested Universal Primer A PCR. TCRdb re-analysed the 5' RACE reads in MiXCR, keeping a single row per CDR3 protein. The sample includes roughly 45,000 distinct CDR3 sequences, about 20% seen only once; the top ten take under 5%. V trimming: 4 bases; J trimming: 3 bases; junction bases outside the gene matches: 5. CDR3 length: 15 amino acids. From germline, CDR1 is KGHDR and CDR2 SFDVKD. Study-wide results and caveats: The larger-cohort validation was restricted to a single TCR beta V-J rearrangement rather than whole repertoires. Tumor Treg TCRs overlapped most with tumor naive CD4+ cells. The TCR gene usage of tumor memory CD4+ T cells clustered together with blood and lymph node memory CD4+ cells and with lymph node naive CD4+ cells.

The TCR sequence derives from a female donor with breast cancer. What was sequenced was Tregs sorted from blood. This chain connects TRBV24-1 to TRBJ2-1; TRBD2 aligns across 7 bases. CDR3 sequence (DNA): TGTGCCACCAGTGAGTCTAGCGGAAACTACAATGAGCAGTTCTTC. The encoded protein is CATSESSGNYNEQFF.